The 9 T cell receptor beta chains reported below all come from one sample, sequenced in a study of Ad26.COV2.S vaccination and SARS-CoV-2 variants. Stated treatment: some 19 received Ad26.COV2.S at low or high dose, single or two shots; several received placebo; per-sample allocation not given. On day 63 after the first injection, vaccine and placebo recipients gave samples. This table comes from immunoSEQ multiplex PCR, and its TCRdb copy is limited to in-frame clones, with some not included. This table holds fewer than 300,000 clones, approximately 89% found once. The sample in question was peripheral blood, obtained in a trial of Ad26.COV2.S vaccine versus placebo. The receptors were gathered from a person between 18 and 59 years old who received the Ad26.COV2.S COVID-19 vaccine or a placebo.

The CDR3 sequence: CASSIFPAGTANTGELFF. The CDR3 nucleotides read TGTGCCAGCAGTATCTTCCCTGCCGGGACGGCGAACACCGGGGAGCTGTTTTTT. V gene TRBV6-2 or TRBV6-3 combines with J gene TRBJ2-2, with D perhaps matching TRBD1 or TRBD2 (5 bases each). Germline loops: CDR1 MNHEY, CDR2 SVGEGT. Trimming pared 5 bases from V and 0 bases from J, leaving 19 bases between. The CDR3 is made up of 18 amino acids.

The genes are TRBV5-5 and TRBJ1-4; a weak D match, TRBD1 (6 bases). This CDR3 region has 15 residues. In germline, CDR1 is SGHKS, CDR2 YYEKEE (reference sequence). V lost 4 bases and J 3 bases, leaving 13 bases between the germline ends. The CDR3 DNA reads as TGTGCCAGCAGCCCACCCGGGACATCTAATGAAAAACTGTTTTTT. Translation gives CASSPPGTSNEKLFF.

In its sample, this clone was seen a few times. The CDR3 DNA follows: TGTGCCAGTAGTCAGGGCCGGCTGAACACTGAAGCTTTCTTT. Amino acid sequence: CASSQGRLNTEAFF. The rearrangement joins TRBV19 to TRBJ1-1; a weak D match, TRBD1 (5 bases). The CDR3 runs 14 residues. Germline CDR1 and CDR2: LNHDA and SQIVND (reference sequence). The ends were cut back, 5 bases at V and 0 bases at J, with 10 bases in the middle. Variable domain in full (rest from reference TRBV19 and TRBJ1-1): DGGITQSPKYLFRKEGQNVTLSCEQNLNHDAMYWYRQDPGQGLRLIYYSQIVNDFQKGDIAEGYSVSREKKESFPLTVTSAQKNPTAFYLCASSQGRLNTEAFFGQGTRLTVV.

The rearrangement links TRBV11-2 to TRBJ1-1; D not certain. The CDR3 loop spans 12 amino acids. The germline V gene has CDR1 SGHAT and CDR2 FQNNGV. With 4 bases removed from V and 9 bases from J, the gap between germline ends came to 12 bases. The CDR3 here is CASSSYTGKAFF. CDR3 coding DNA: TGTGCCAGCAGCTCTTATACGGGAAAAGCTTTCTTT.

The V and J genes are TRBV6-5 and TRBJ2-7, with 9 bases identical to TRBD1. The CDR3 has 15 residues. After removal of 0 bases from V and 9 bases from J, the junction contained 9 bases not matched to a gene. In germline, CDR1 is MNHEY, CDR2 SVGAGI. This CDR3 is CASSYSLSYRGPQYF. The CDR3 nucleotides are TGTGCCAGCAGTTACTCACTTTCCTACAGGGGGCCGCAGTACTTC.

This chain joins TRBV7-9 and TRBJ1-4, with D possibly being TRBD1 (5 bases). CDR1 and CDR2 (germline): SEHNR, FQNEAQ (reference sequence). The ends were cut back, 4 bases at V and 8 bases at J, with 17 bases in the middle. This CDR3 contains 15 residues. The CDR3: CASSSGTPGREKLFF. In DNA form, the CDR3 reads TGTGCCAGCAGCTCCGGGACTCCCGGGCGGGAAAAACTGTTTTTT.

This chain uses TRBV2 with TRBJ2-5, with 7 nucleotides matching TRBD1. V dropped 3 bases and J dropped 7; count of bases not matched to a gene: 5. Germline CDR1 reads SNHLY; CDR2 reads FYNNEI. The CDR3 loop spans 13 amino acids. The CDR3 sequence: CASSDDRVATQYF. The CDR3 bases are TGTGCCAGCAGTGACGACAGGGTGGCGACCCAGTACTTC.

CDR3 amino acids: CASSSQGSPGNTIYF. CDR3 nucleotides: TGTGCCAGCAGCTCCCAGGGGAGTCCTGGAAACACCATATATTTT. The genes are TRBV11-2 and TRBJ1-3, with D possibly TRBD1 on 6 matching bases. Trimming pared 4 bases from V and 2 bases from J, leaving 12 bases between. Germline assignment: CDR1 SGHAT and CDR2 FQNNGV. The CDR3 totals 15 residues.

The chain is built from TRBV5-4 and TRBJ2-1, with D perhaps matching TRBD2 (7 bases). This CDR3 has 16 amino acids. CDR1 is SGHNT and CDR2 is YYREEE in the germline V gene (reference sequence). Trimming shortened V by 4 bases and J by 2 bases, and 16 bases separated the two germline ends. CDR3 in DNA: TGTGCCAGCAGCCTCCTGACGGGGGGCCCCTACAATGAGCAGTTCTTC. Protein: CASSLLTGGPYNEQFF.